The clone carrying this T cell receptor beta chain was seen ten or more times. As yet, its antigen is unknown. The repertoire was sequenced with immunoSEQ multiplex PCR; TCRdb's copy has only in-frame clones and lacks some. Of tens of thousands of clones listed, 66% are singletons. This entry comes from a study of PD-1 blockade in classical Hodgkin lymphoma. Whole-study findings and limits: Lower baseline TCR diversity was reported for newly diagnosed patients than for healthy donors. Complete responders had baseline diversity similar to newly diagnosed patients. The origin of the repertoire differences remains undefined, with disease activity or prior therapy as possible causes.

The sample's time point: cycle 4 day 1 (C4D1), after 6 weeks of nivolumab. All trial patients relapsed after autologous stem cell transplantation. The material sequenced was peripheral blood mononuclear cells (PBMCs), taken before the fourth cycle of nivolumab. The receptor's source is a human donor with classical Hodgkin lymphoma.

DNA of the CDR3: TGTGCCACCATGGGGGGCCGGAGCACAGATACGCAGTATTTT. Translated, it gives CATMGGRSTDTQYF. This chain joins TRBV6-5 and TRBJ2-3; either TRBD1 or TRBD2 may supply D (6 bases each). Germline CDR1 is MNHEY and CDR2 is SVGAGI. CDR3 length equals 14 residues. V lost 10 bases and J 0 bases, leaving 14 bases between the germline ends.